This T cell receptor beta chain was observed in a study of CXCR3-negative and CXCR3-positive naive CD8 T cells. TRB cDNA libraries were made by UMI-labeled 5' RACE. TCRdb re-called the 5' RACE reads and catalogs CDR3 proteins one per entry, DNA excluded. The sample totals tens of thousands of distinct CDR3 sequences; its top ten clones hold about 0.4%. The CDR3 extends over 16 amino acids. The germline gives CDR1 DFQATT, CDR2 SNEGSKA (reference sequence). About this clonotype: The target antigen is unknown.

Regarding the study as a whole: Naive CXCR3-positive and CXCR3-negative cells shared TRBV-TRBJ usage; memory cells diverged. With surface CD5 comparable between naive subsets, TCR strength was estimated using properties derived from the TRB CDR3. Compared with CXCR3-negative naive cells, CXCR3-positive naive cells showed more hydrophobic TRB CDR3s. Cryopreserved cells showed partially decreased CXCR3 expression, and most assays used fresh PBMCs.

This rearrangement joins TRBV20-1 to TRBJ2-1; TCRdb proposes TRBD1, but this gene call is untestable without DNA. Sequenced input: naive CXCR3- CD8+ T cells from blood. Subset here: CD45RO-CCR7+CD27+CD95- naive CD8+ T cells lacking CXCR3 (TNR3-). The source is a human donor in good health. Some clones in this sample may be carry-over from other donors' samples. CDR3 sequence: CSASGQGSYLNNEQFF.